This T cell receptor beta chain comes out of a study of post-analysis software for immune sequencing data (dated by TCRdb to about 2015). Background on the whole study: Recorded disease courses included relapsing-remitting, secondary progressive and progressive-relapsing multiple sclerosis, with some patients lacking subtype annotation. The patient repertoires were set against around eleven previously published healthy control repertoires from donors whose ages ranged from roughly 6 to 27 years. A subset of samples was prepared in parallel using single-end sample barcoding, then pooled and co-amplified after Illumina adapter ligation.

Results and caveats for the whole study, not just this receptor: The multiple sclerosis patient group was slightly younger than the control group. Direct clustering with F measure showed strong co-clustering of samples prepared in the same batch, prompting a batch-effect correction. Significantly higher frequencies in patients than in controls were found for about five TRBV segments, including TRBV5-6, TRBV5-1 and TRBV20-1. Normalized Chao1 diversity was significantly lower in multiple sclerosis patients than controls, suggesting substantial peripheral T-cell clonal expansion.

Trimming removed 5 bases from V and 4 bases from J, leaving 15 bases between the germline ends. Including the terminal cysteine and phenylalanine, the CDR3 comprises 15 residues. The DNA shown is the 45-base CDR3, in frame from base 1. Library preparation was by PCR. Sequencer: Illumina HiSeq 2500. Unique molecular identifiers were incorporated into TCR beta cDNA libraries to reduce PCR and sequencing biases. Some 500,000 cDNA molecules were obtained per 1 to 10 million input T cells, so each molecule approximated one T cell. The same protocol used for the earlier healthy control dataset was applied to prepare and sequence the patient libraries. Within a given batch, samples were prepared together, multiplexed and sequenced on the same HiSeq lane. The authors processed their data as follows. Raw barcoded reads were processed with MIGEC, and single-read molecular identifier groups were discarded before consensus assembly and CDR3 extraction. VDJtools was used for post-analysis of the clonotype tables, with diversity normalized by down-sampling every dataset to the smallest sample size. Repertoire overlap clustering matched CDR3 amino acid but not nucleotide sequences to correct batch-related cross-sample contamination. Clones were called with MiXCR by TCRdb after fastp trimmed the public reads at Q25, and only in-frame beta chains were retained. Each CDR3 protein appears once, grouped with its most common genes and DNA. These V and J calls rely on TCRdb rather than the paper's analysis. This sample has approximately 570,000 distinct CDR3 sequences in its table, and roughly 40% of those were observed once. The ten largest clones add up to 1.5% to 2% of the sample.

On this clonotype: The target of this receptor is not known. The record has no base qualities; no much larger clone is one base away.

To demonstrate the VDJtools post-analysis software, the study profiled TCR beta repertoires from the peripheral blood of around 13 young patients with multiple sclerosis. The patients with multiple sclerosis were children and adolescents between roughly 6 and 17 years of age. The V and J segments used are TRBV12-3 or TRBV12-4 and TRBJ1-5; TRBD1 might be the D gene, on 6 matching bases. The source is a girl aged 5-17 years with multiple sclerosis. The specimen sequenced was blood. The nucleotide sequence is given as TGTGCCAGCAGTCCGACAGGAAGGGGGAATCAGCCCCAGCATTTT. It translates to CASSPTGRGNQPQHF.